Described below is a single T cell receptor beta chain sequence and its context. Its antigen is not known. The source of the sample is a study of shared clonotypes between healthy human individuals. Looking at the study overall: Per donor, three plates held CD4 naive cells, three held CD4 memory, two held CD8 naive and one held CD8 memory. Study results and limitations: Memory subsets generally showed smaller estimated richness than naive subsets did.

The length of the CDR3 is 15 residues. Germline V gives CDR1 KGHSH, CDR2 LQKENI. Trimming cost V 4 bases and J 2 bases; bases outside gene matches: 5. In replicate PCRs of sorted subsets, approximately 190 ng DNA, approximately 30,000 T cell genomes, was used. Using immunoSEQ multiplex PCR, the repertoire was profiled, and TCRdb retains in-frame clones only, with some absent. The sample consists of 550,000 to 700,000 clones, roughly 73% of them appearing once. Researchers partitioned CD4+ cells into CD45RA+ naive and CD45RA-negative memory subsets. The chain is built from TRBV18 and TRBJ1-3; 7 nucleotides align to TRBD1. The clonotype comes from a woman in her thirties in good health. The specimen was memory CD4+ T cells sorted from blood. Subset noted: CD45RA-negative fraction. The CDR3 region is CASSHTGAAGNTIYF. CDR3 in DNA: TGTGCCAGCTCACACACAGGGGCAGCTGGAAACACCATATATTTT.